Listed here are 3 T cell receptor beta chains from one sample, sequenced in a study of cytomegalovirus exposure and HLA in healthy donors. 13 Jbeta primers and 60 Vbeta primers were used for the PCR. The protocol was immunoSEQ multiplex PCR, while the TCRdb copy is restricted to in-frame clones and leaves out a portion. Of roughly 200,000 clones listed, 75% to 85% are singletons. Specimen: PBMCs. These receptors all stem from a woman aged 50 to 65 in good health and CMV-seronegative.

In regard to this clone: The same CDR3 also results from other DNA sequences found in this sample. The DNA of the CDR3 is TGTGCCAGCAGCTCGGCGGGCCTCCTGGATACGCAGTATTTT. This gives the protein CASSSAGLLDTQYF. This chain joins TRBV7-9 and TRBJ2-3; D might be TRBD2 (5 bases). Per the germline V gene, CDR1 is SEHNR and CDR2 is FQNEAQ (reference sequence). Deletions cut 4 bases from V and 6 bases from J, with 14 bases between. The CDR3 contains 14 residues.

The CDR3, as DNA: TGCGCCAGCACTCTTGGACAGTTGAGCTCCTACAATGAGCAGTTCTTC. It is translated as CASTLGQLSSYNEQFF. The chain couples TRBV5-1 to TRBJ2-1; possibly TRBD1 for D (6 bases). V shed 6 bases and J shed 0 bases, with 16 bases lying between them. There are 16 residues in the CDR3. The V gene's germline CDR1 is SGHRS and CDR2 YFSETQ.

The genes are TRBV7-8 and TRBJ1-2, with 7 bases aligning to TRBD1. CDR3 length: 14 amino acids. The V and J ends lost 5 bases and 2 bases, in that order; junction bases with no gene match: 5. CDR1 SGHVS and CDR2 FQNEAQ come from the germline V gene. The CDR3 spells CASSTRDRNYGYTF. The CDR3 DNA reads TGTGCCAGCAGCACGCGGGACAGAAACTATGGCTACACCTTC. The full variable domain, in which reference TRBV7-8 and TRBJ1-2 provide the parts outside the CDR3, is GAGVSQSPRYKVAKRGQDVALRCDPISGHVSLFWYQQALGQGPEFLTYFQNEAQLDKSGLPSDRFFAERPEGSVSTLKIQRTQQEDSAVYLCASSTRDRNYGYTFGSGTRLTVV.